This T cell receptor beta chain was profiled in a study of control samples from healthy donors and cancer patients. Produced via immunoSEQ multiplex PCR; TCRdb's table is partial and in-frame only. The profile covers just under 80,000 clones, with 70% to 90% appearing a single time and 1.9% taken by the ten largest. The receptor comes from a woman aged 55 to 70 with head and neck cancer. The sample comprised PBMCs.

CDR3 in amino acids: CASSVRENYGYTF. DNA of the CDR3: TGTGCCAGCAGCGTGCGGGAAAACTATGGCTACACCTTC. The gene calls are TRBV9 and TRBJ1-2; D uncertain. The CDR3 is 13 residues long. Deletions cut 2 bases from V and 2 bases from J, with 7 bases between. Germline CDR1 and CDR2: SGDLS and YYNGEE.